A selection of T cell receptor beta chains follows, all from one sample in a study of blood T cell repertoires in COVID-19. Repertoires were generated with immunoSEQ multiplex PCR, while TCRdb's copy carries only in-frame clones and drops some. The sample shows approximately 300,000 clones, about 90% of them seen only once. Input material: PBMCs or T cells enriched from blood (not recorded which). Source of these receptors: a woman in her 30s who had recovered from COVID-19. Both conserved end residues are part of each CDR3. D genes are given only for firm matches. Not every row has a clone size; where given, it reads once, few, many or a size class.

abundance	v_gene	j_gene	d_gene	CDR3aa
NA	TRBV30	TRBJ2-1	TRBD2	CAWSQGLAGIGDEQFF
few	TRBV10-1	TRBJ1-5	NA	CASSESLRVPPRPYQPQHF
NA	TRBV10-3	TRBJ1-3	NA	CAILEPSLQGSGNTIYF
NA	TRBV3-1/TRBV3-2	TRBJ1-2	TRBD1	CASTRTGGVNGYTF
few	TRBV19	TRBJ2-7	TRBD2	CASSPLNGRGDREQYF
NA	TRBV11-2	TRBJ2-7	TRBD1	CASSSTGDRGHEQYF
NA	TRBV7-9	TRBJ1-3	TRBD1	CASSPRGSLFGYSGNTIYF
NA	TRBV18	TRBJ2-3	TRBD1	CASSPSGTGITDTQYF
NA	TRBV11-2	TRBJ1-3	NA	CASSLDPGVFVSDTIYF
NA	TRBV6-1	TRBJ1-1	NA	CASSDRGSMNTEAFF
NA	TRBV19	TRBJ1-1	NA	CATSPGTANTEAFF
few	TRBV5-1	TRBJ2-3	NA	CASSLDRVATDTQYF
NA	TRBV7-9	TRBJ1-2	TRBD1	CASSLDYRGHQEGYGYTF
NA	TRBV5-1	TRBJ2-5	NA	CASSPSRGYEETQYF
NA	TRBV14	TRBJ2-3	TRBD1	CASSPRQGPSDTQYF
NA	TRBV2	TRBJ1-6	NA	CASTGTSSYNSPLHF
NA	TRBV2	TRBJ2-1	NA	CASSLSRSYNEQFF
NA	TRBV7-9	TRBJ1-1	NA	CASSFIVQVVNTEAFF
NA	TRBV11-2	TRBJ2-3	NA	CASSLGLGGTDTQYF
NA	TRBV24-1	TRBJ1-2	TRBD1	CATSDPTGDGYTF
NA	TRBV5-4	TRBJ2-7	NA	CASSGGPGLSYEQYF
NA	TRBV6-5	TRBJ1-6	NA	CASRRAAYNSPLHF
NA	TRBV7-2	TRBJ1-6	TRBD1	CASSPTGGAANSPLHF
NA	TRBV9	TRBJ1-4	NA	CASSAGQQTNEKLFF
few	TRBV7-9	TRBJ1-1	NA	CASSFPPGGGMNTEAFF